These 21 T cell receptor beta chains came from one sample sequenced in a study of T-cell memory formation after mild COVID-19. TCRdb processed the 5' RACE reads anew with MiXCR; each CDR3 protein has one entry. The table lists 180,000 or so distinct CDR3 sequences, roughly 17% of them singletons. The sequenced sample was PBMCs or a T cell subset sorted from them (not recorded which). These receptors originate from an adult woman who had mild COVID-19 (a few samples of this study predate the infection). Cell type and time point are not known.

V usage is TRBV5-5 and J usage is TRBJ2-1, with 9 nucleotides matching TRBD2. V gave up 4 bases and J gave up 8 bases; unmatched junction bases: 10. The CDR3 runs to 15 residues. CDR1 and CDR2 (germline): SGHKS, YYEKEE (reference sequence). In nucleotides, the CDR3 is TGTGCCAGCAGCCGTCTCGGGACTAGCTTCCATGAGCAGTTCTTC. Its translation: CASSRLGTSFHEQFF.

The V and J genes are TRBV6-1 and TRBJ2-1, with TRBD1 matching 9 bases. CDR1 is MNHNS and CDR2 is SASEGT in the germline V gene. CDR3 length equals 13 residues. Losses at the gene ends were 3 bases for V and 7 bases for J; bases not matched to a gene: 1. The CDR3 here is CASSEGTGNEQFF. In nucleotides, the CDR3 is TGTGCCAGCAGTGAGGGGACAGGGAATGAGCAGTTCTTC.

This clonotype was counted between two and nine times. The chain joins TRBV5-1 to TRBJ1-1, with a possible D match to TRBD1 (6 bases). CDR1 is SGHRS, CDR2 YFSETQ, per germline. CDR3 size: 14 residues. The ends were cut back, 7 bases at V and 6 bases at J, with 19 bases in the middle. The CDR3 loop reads CASRDQGSRAEAFF. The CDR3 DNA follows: TGCGCCAGCCGCGATCAGGGGAGTAGAGCTGAAGCTTTCTTT.

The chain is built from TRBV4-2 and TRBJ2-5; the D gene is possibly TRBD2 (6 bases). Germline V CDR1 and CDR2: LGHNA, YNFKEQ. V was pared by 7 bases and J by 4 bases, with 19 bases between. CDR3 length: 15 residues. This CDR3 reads CASTPRLDGRETQYF. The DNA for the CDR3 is TGTGCCAGCACACCTAGGTTGGACGGGAGAGAGACCCAGTACTTC.

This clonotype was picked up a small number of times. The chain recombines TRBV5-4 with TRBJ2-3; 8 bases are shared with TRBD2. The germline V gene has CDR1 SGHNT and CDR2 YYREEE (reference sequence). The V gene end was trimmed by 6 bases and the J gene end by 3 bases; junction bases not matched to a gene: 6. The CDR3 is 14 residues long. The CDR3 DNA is TGTGCCAGCACCCCGGGACTAGGAACAGATACGCAGTATTTT. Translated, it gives CASTPGLGTDTQYF.

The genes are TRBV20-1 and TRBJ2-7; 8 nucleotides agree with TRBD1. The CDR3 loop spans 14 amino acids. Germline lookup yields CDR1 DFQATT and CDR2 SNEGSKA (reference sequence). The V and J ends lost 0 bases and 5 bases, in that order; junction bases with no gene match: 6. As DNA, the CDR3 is TGCAGTGCTAGAGACGGACAGGGTAACCACGAGCAGTACTTC. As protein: CSARDGQGNHEQYF.

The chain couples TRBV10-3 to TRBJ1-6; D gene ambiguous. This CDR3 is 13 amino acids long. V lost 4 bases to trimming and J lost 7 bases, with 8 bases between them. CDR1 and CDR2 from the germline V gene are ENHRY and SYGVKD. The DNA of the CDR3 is TGTGCCATCAGTGCGGCAGCAAATTCACCCCTCCACTTT. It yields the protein CAISAAANSPLHF.

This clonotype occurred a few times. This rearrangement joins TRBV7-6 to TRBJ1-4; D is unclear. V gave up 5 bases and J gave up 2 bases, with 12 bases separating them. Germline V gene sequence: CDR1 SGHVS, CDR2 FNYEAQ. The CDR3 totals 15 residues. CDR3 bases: TGTGCCAGCAGCGGATACGGACGGACTAATGAAAAACTGTTTTTT. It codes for CASSGYGRTNEKLFF.

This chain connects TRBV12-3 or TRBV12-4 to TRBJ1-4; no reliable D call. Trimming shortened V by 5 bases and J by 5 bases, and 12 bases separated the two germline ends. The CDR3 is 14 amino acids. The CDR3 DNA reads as TGTGCCAGCAGTGCCAGGACGGACAATGAAAAACTGTTTTTT. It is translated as CASSARTDNEKLFF.

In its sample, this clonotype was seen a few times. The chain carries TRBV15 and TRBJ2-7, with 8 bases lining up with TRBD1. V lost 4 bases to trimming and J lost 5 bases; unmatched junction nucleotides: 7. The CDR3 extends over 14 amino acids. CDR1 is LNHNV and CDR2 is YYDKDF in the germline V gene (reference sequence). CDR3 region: CATSTYRGSNEQYF. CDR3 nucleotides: TGTGCCACCAGCACTTACAGGGGGTCCAACGAGCAGTACTTC.

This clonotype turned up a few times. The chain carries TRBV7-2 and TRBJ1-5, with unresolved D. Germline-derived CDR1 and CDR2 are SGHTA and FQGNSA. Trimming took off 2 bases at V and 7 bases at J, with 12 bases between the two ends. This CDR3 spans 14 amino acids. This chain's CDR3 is CASSLNGYPQPQHF. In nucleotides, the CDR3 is TGTGCCAGCAGCTTAAATGGGTATCCGCAGCCCCAGCATTTT.

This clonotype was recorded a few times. The CDR3 protein is CASSPGGRRNEQFF. The DNA of the CDR3 is TGTGCCAGCAGCCCCGGAGGGAGACGCAATGAGCAGTTCTTC. This chain uses TRBV7-3 with TRBJ2-1, with D perhaps matching TRBD2 (6 bases). Between the trimmed V and J ends, which lost 5 bases and 6 bases, there was a span of 14 bases. Germline CDR1 reads SGHTA; CDR2 reads FQGTGA. CDR3 length equals 14 residues. The whole variable domain, remainder taken from reference TRBV7-3 and TRBJ2-1, is GAGVSQTPSNKVTEKGKYVELRCDPISGHTALYWYRQSLGQGPEFLIYFQGTGAADDSGLPNDRFFAVRPEGSVSTLKIQRTERGDSAVYLCASSPGGRRNEQFFGPGTRLTVL.

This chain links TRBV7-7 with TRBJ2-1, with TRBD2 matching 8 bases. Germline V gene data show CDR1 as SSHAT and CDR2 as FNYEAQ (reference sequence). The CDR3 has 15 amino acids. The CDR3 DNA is TGTGCTAGCGCCGCAGCGGGAGCTGTTAACAATGAGCAGTTCTTC. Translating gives CASAAAGAVNNEQFF.

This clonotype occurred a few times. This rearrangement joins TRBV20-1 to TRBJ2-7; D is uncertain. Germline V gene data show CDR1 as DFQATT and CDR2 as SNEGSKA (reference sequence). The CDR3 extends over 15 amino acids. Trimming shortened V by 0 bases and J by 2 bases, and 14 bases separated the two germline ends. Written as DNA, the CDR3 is TGCAGTGCTAGAGATTCGGCAGGCGGCCCCTACGAGCAGTACTTC. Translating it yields CSARDSAGGPYEQYF.

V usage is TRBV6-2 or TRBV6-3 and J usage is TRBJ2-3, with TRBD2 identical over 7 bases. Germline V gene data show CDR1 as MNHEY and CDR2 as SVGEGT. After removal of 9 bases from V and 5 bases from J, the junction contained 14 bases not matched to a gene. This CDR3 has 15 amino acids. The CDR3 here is CARPNERESGDTQYF. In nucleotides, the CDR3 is TGTGCCAGGCCGAATGAGCGGGAATCCGGAGATACGCAGTATTTT.

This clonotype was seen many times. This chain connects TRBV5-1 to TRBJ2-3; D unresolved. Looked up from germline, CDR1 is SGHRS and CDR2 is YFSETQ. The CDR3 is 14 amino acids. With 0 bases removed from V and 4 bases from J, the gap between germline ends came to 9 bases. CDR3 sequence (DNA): TGCGCCAGCAGCTTGGGAGGTGGGGCAGATACGCAGTATTTT. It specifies CASSLGGGADTQYF. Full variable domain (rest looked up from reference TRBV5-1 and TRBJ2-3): KAGVTQTPRYLIKTRGQQVTLSCSPISGHRSVSWYQQTPGQGLQFLFEYFSETQRNKGNFPGRFSGRQFSNSRSEMNVSTLELGDSALYLCASSLGGGADTQYFGPGTRLTVL.

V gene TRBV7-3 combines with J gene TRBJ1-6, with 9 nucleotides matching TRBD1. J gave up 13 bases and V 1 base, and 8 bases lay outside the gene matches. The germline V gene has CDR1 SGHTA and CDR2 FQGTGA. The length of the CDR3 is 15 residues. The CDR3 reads CASSLIGDRVSPLHF. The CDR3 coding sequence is TGTGCCAGCAGCTTAATTGGGGACAGGGTGTCTCCCCTCCACTTT.

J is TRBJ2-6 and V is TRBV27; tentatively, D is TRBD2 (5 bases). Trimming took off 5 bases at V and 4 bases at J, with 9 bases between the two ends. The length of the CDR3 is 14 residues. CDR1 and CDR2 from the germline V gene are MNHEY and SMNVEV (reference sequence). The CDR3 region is CASSPSGGANVLTF. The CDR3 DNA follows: TGTGCCAGCAGTCCCTCGGGAGGGGCCAACGTCCTGACTTTC. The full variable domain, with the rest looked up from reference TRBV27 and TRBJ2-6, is EAQVTQNPRYLITVTGKKLTVTCSQNMNHEYMSWYRQDPGLGLRQIYYSMNVEVTDKGDVPEGYKVSRKEKRNFPLILESPSPNQTSLYFCASSPSGGANVLTFGAGSRLTVL.

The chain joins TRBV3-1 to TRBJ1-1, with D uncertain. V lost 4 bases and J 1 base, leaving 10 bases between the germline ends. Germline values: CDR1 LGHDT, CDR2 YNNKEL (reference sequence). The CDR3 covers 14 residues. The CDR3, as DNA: TGTGCCAGCAGCCTGAGGTACGGGAACACTGAAGCTTTCTTT. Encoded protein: CASSLRYGNTEAFF.

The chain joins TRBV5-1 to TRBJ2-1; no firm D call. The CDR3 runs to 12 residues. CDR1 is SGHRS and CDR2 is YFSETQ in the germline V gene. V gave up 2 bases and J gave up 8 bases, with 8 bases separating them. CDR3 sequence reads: CASSLSADEQFF. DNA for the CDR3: TGCGCCAGCAGCTTAAGCGCGGATGAGCAGTTCTTC.

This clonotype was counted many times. CDR3 nucleotides: TGTGCCAGCAGCCCGGGACAAGTAAACACCGGGGAGCTGTTTTTT. It encodes CASSPGQVNTGELFF. This chain connects TRBV9 to TRBJ2-2, with D possibly TRBD1 on 6 matching bases. CDR3 length: 15 residues. V lost 4 bases and J lost 2, with 12 bases in between. The germline gives CDR1 SGDLS, CDR2 YYNGEE.